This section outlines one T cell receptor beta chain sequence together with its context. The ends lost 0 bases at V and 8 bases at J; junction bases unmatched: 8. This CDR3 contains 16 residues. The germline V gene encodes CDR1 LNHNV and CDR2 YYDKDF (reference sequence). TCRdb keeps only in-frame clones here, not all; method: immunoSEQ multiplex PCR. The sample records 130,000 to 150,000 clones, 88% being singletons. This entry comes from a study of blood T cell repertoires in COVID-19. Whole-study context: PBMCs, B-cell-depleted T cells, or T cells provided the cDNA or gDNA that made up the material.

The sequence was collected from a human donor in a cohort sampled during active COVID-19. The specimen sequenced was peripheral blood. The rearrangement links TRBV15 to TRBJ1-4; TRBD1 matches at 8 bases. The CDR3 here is CATSRDIWQGAEKLFF. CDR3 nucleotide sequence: TGTGCCACCAGCAGAGATATTTGGCAGGGGGCAGAAAAACTGTTTTTT.